Following are 20 T cell receptor beta chains from one sample sequenced in a study of cytomegalovirus exposure and HLA in healthy donors. Vbeta (60) and Jbeta (13) primers were used in the PCR. Generated by immunoSEQ multiplex PCR, the TCRdb table keeps only in-frame clones and is missing some. Seen in this sample are over 100,000 clones; the ten most common clones hold less than 4.5%. The sequenced sample was PBMCs. These receptor sequences come from a man aged 25-40 years in good health and CMV-seronegative.

Of note for this clone: The same CDR3 arises from other DNA sequences in this sample as well. The chain recombines TRBV27 with TRBJ1-6; a weak D match, TRBD1 (5 bases). The germline V and J ends were trimmed by 3 bases and 6 bases, with 9 bases remaining between them. Germline CDR1 MNHEY, CDR2 SMNVEV (reference sequence). This CDR3 is built from 14 residues. This chain's CDR3 is CASSFQGGNSPLHF. In DNA, the CDR3 is TGTGCCAGCAGTTTCCAGGGAGGTAATTCACCCCTCCACTTT.

V and J are TRBV10-3 and TRBJ2-3; possible D gene TRBD2, 6 bases. From germline, CDR1 is ENHRY and CDR2 SYGVKD. Deletions cut 0 bases from V and 5 bases from J, with 15 bases between. This CDR3 is 16 amino acids long. Here the CDR3 reads CAISESMGPGGDTQYF. The CDR3 region has the DNA TGTGCCATCAGTGAGTCAATGGGGCCCGGGGGAGATACGCAGTATTTT.

This rearrangement joins TRBV6-5 to TRBJ1-1; D remains ambiguous. V was clipped by 10 bases and J by 4 bases, with 16 bases between them. Per germline, CDR1 MNHEY and CDR2 SVGAGI. The CDR3 totals 13 residues. The CDR3, as DNA: TGTGCCACTCGACCCCCGGGGAGCACTGAAGCTTTCTTT. It specifies CATRPPGSTEAFF.

This sequence joins TRBV5-6 and TRBJ2-3; D is unclear. Germline V gives CDR1 SGHDT, CDR2 YYEEEE. Trimming left V 2 bases short and J 0 bases short, with 7 bases between. The CDR3 is made up of 14 amino acids. Here the CDR3 DNA reads TGTGCCAGCAGCTTCGACGGGAGCACAGATACGCAGTATTTT. Translation gives CASSFDGSTDTQYF.

The chain joins TRBV6-5 to TRBJ2-5; 9 nucleotides match TRBD1. The DNA matches TRBJ2-7 better at its end, which makes the J call doubtful. This CDR3 contains 14 residues. Germline CDR1 reads MNHEY; CDR2 reads SVGAGI. CDR3 coding DNA: TGTGCCAGCAGTTACACGGGACAGGGCTACGAGCAGTACTTC. Its translation is CASSYTGQGYEQYF.

The chain is built from TRBV11-1 and TRBJ2-2; 8 bases align to TRBD1. Germline loops: CDR1 SGHAT, CDR2 FQDESV (reference sequence). The CDR3 consists of 16 residues. V trimming: 5 bases; J trimming: 7 bases; junction bases outside the gene matches: 12. The CDR3, as DNA: TGTGCCAGCAGCCCCCGGACAGGGCGGGCGAACGGGGAGCTGTTTTTT. Amino acid sequence: CASSPRTGRANGELFF.

On this clone itself: Relative to the germline gene, one junction end is altered; a read error may explain this. This chain uses TRBV9 with TRBJ1-6, with 7 bases that match TRBD1. The CDR3 length is 16 residues. Germline V gene sequence: CDR1 SGDLS, CDR2 YYNGEE. CDR3 sequence reads: CASSGDHRGPNSPPHF. DNA of the CDR3: TGTGCCAGCAGCGGAGATCACAGGGGACCTAATTCACCCCCCCACTTT.

This rearrangement joins TRBV5-1 to TRBJ2-3; D remains unclear. The CDR3 totals 13 residues. CDR1 SGHRS and CDR2 YFSETQ come from the germline V gene. V lost 4 bases to trimming and J lost 4 bases, with 10 bases between them. CDR3 sequence: CASSTWAPDTQYF. CDR3 bases: TGCGCCAGCAGCACGTGGGCCCCAGATACGCAGTATTTT.

The J gene is TRBJ1-2, the V gene TRBV6-1, with a weak D call TRBD1 (6 bases). The germline V and J ends were trimmed by 6 bases and 3 bases, with 14 bases remaining between them. This CDR3 region has 14 residues. Germline CDR1 reads MNHNS; CDR2 reads SASEGT. The CDR3 region has the DNA TGTGCCAGCAGCCGAAGACAGGATGACTATGGCTACACCTTC. It codes for CASSRRQDDYGYTF.

The CDR3 here is CSFLRGRGNTGELFF. The CDR3 DNA sequence: TGCAGCTTTCTCCGGGGCAGGGGCAACACCGGGGAGCTGTTTTTT. The rearrangement joins TRBV29-1 to TRBJ2-2; a weak D match, TRBD1 (6 bases). CDR1 is SQVTM, CDR2 ANQGSEA, per germline. The CDR3 contains 15 residues. With 8 bases removed from V and 2 bases from J, the gap between germline ends came to 18 bases.

The chain recombines TRBV5-1 with TRBJ1-1; D not certain. Germline V gene data show CDR1 as SGHRS and CDR2 as YFSETQ. V gave up 1 base and J gave up 1 base, with 8 bases separating them. The CDR3 is 14 residues long. This CDR3 is CASSLYGRNTEAFF. The DNA of the CDR3 is TGCGCCAGCAGCTTGTATGGCAGGAACACTGAAGCTTTCTTT.

The chain has TRBV5-6 and TRBJ2-7, with a possible D match to TRBD1 (6 bases). This CDR3 spans 15 amino acids. Germline V gives CDR1 SGHDT, CDR2 YYEEEE. Trimming took off 0 bases at V and 4 bases at J, with 14 bases between the two ends. CDR3 nucleotides: TGTGCCAGCAGCTTGGGACAGGCCATTCTATACGAGCAGTACTTC. It codes for CASSLGQAILYEQYF.

The V call is TRBV5-1, the J call TRBJ2-1; TRBD1 is a possible D gene (5 bases). The V and J ends lost 6 bases and 7 bases respectively, with 20 bases between them. Germline CDR1 reads SGHRS; CDR2 reads YFSETQ. This CDR3 contains 15 residues. CDR3 in DNA: TGCGCCAGCACTTTGGTAGGGGCAAAGGGTAATGAGCAGTTCTTC. Protein: CASTLVGAKGNEQFF. Using reference TRBV5-1 and TRBJ2-1 for the parts outside the CDR3, the full variable domain is KAGVTQTPRYLIKTRGQQVTLSCSPISGHRSVSWYQQTPGQGLQFLFEYFSETQRNKGNFPGRFSGRQFSNSRSEMNVSTLELGDSALYLCASTLVGAKGNEQFFGPGTRLTVL.

The CDR3 sequence is CARGIGATNEKLFF. CDR3 nucleotide sequence: TGTGCCAGGGGGATCGGGGCAACTAATGAAAAACTGTTTTTT. The chain recombines TRBV2 with TRBJ1-4; D remains ambiguous. This CDR3 region has 14 residues. CDR1 is SNHLY, CDR2 FYNNEI, per germline. Trimming took off 9 bases at V and 0 bases at J, with 11 bases between the two ends.

The V gene is TRBV5-4, the J gene TRBJ2-1; 9 bases agree with TRBD1. J was trimmed by 7 bases and V by 2 bases; bases with no gene match: 7. Germline CDR1 reads SGHNT; CDR2 reads YYREEE (reference sequence). This CDR3 contains 15 residues. CDR3 in DNA: TGTGCCAGCAGCTTCCCGCCTGGGACAGGGAATGAGCAGTTCTTC. Translating it yields CASSFPPGTGNEQFF.

The chain recombines TRBV11-2 with TRBJ1-5, with 7 bases matching TRBD1. Germline V gives CDR1 SGHAT, CDR2 FQNNGV. Trimming at V came to 1 base and at J to 4 bases, leaving 4 bases not matched to a gene. The CDR3 is made up of 15 amino acids. CDR3 in DNA: TGTGCCAGCAGCTTAGGACCAGGGGGGAATCAGCCCCAGCATTTT. Residues: CASSLGPGGNQPQHF.

Written as DNA, the CDR3 is TGTGCCAGTAAACCTGGAGGGGCTAACAATCAGCCCCAGCATTTT. Translating it yields CASKPGGANNQPQHF. The chain links TRBV19 to TRBJ1-5; D possibly corresponds to TRBD1 (5 bases). The CDR3 spans 15 residues. Germline CDR1 and CDR2: LNHDA and SQIVND (reference sequence). V lost 7 bases to trimming and J lost 3 bases, with 16 bases between them.

The CDR3 nucleotides are TGTGCCAGCTCACCCTTAGAGTTAAACAGGGATGAAAAACTGTTTTTT. It codes for CASSPLELNRDEKLFF. This sequence joins TRBV18 and TRBJ1-4; a weak D match, TRBD1 (6 bases). The CDR3 extends over 16 amino acids. V was shortened by 3 bases and J by 6 bases, with 17 bases between the two germline ends. CDR1 is KGHSH, CDR2 LQKENI, per germline.

The genes are TRBV29-1 and TRBJ1-2; 11 bases are shared with TRBD1. The CDR3 is 13 amino acids. Germline values: CDR1 SQVTM, CDR2 ANQGSEA. Trimming removed 7 bases from V and 4 bases from J; junction bases left unmatched: 5. The CDR3 here is CSARTGGFYGYTF. The CDR3 bases are TGCAGCGCTAGGACAGGGGGCTTCTATGGCTACACCTTC. Full variable domain (rest looked up from reference TRBV29-1 and TRBJ1-2): SAVISQKPSRDICQRGTSLTIQCQVDSQVTMMFWYRQQPGQSLTLIATANQGSEATYESGFVIDKFPISRPNLTFSTLTVSNMSPEDSSIYLCSARTGGFYGYTFGSGTRLTVV.

The V gene is TRBV30, the J gene TRBJ2-2; 8 bases align to TRBD2. The length of the CDR3 is 13 residues. Germline-derived CDR1 and CDR2 are GTSNPN and SVGIG (reference sequence). V dropped 3 bases and J dropped 6; count of bases not matched to a gene: 3. In DNA form, the CDR3 reads TGTGCCTGGAGGGGGACTAGATCCGGGGAGCTGTTTTTT. It is translated as CAWRGTRSGELFF.